This passage covers 23 T cell receptor beta chains from one sample sequenced in a study of T cell responses to AZD1222 COVID-19 vaccine. Assay used: immunoSEQ multiplex PCR; TCRdb lists only in-frame clones, some missing. The sample gives about 160,000 clones, approximately 92% of which show up once; approximately 3.4% is in the top ten. The sequences come from peripheral blood, collected 28 days after the second AZD1222 dose. These receptors all stem from an adult who received the AZD1222 COVID-19 vaccine.

This clone has just one count. This sequence joins TRBV18 and TRBJ1-3; D gene uncertain. CDR3 length: 15 amino acids. Germline V CDR1 and CDR2: KGHSH, LQKENI. Trimming left V 4 bases short and J 4 bases short, with 14 bases between. The CDR3 DNA sequence: TGTGCCAGCTCACGGCTCAGTCCGGGAGGAAACACCATATATTTT. Its protein product is CASSRLSPGGNTIYF. Based on the CDR3 plus reference TRBV18 and TRBJ1-3, the full variable domain is NAGVMQNPRHLVRRRGQEARLRCSPMKGHSHVYWYRQLPEEGLKFMVYLQKENIIDESGMPKERFSAEFPKEGPSILRIQQVVRGDSAAYFCASSRLSPGGNTIYFGEGSWLTVV.

The genes are TRBV2 and TRBJ2-1; D is perhaps TRBD2 (7 bases). The CDR3 loop spans 19 amino acids. Germline-derived CDR1 and CDR2 are SNHLY and FYNNEI. V shed 5 bases and J shed 7 bases, with 30 bases lying between them. CDR3 in amino acids: CASSPPGGGNNRLLNEQFF. The CDR3 region has the DNA TGTGCCAGCAGTCCCCCGGGGGGCGGTAATAATCGCTTGCTGAATGAGCAGTTCTTC.

The chain joins TRBV11-3 to TRBJ2-1, with unresolved D. V shed 2 bases and J shed 6 bases, with 8 bases lying between them. Germline V gene sequence: CDR1 SGHNT, CDR2 YENEEA. The CDR3 sequence is 13 residues long. The CDR3 reads CASSLNEINEQFF. CDR3 in DNA: TGTGCCAGCAGCTTAAACGAAATCAATGAGCAGTTCTTC.

The rearrangement joins TRBV12-3 or TRBV12-4 to TRBJ1-5; D not certain. The CDR3 is made up of 12 amino acids. Trimming left V 3 bases short and J 7 bases short, with 7 bases between. The CDR3 nucleotides read TGTGCCAGCAGTTTTGAAGGGCAGCCCCAGCATTTT. This gives the protein CASSFEGQPQHF.

CDR3 nucleotides: TGTGCCAGCAGTCCTCTAGCCCAAGAGACCCAGTACTTC. Residues: CASSPLAQETQYF. V gene TRBV6-5 combines with J gene TRBJ2-5; possible D gene TRBD2, 5 bases. Per the germline V gene, CDR1 is MNHEY and CDR2 is SVGAGI. CDR3 size: 13 residues. Trimming stripped 5 bases from V and 1 base from J, with 8 bases between.

The genes are TRBV5-1 and TRBJ2-5; perhaps TRBD2 as D (6 bases). The CDR3 length is 16 residues. V was trimmed by 0 bases and J by 4 bases, leaving 16 bases between them. Germline CDR1 and CDR2: SGHRS and YFSETQ. CDR3 bases: TGCGCCAGCAGCTTGGTTCCCCCGGGAGTTCTAGAGACCCAGTACTTC. Translated: CASSLVPPGVLETQYF.

The chain is built from TRBV2 and TRBJ2-7; D gene unclear. The germline gives CDR1 SNHLY, CDR2 FYNNEI. Trimming removed 3 bases from V and 5 bases from J, with 8 bases in between. The CDR3 runs 12 residues. CDR3 protein: CASSEGPDEQYF. The CDR3 DNA reads as TGTGCCAGCAGTGAGGGCCCCGACGAGCAGTACTTC.

The V and J genes are TRBV25-1 and TRBJ2-7, with 10 bases that match TRBD2. This CDR3 region has 18 residues. The J segment lost 2 bases and the V segment lost 1 base, leaving 11 bases of the junction unmatched. Looked up from germline, CDR1 is MGHDK and CDR2 is SYGVNS. The CDR3 here is CASSESAYGSGRAYEQYF. CDR3 in DNA: TGTGCCAGCAGTGAATCCGCCTATGGGAGCGGGAGGGCCTACGAGCAGTACTTC.

The chain employs TRBV24-1 and TRBJ2-1; no firm D call. Germline loops: CDR1 KGHDR, CDR2 SFDVKD. V lost 4 bases to trimming and J lost 4 bases, with 13 bases between them. The CDR3 is 15 amino acids. CDR3 region: CATSEGFGRYNEQFF. The CDR3 bases are TGTGCCACCAGTGAGGGTTTCGGACGGTACAATGAGCAGTTCTTC.

In this sample, this clone turned up once. The chain has TRBV18 and TRBJ1-5; 8 bases fit TRBD1. In germline, CDR1 is KGHSH, CDR2 LQKENI. The CDR3 sequence is 14 residues long. V was pared by 0 bases and J by 12 bases, with 7 bases of the junction left unmatched. The CDR3 sequence: CASSPPGDRSDQHF. CDR3 bases: TGTGCCAGCTCACCACCGGGGGACAGGTCCGACCAGCATTTT.

J is TRBJ2-7 and V is TRBV28, with a tentative D call TRBD2 (5 bases). The CDR3 length is 13 residues. Germline V gene data show CDR1 as MDHEN and CDR2 as SYDVKM. With 8 bases removed from V and 2 bases from J, the gap between germline ends came to 13 bases. The CDR3 DNA is TGTGCCAGCGGTCGGGGTTATACCTACGAGCAGTACTTC. This codes for CASGRGYTYEQYF.

The table lists this clone with a count of one. The chain combines TRBV18 with TRBJ2-7; D unclear. Germline V CDR1 and CDR2: KGHSH, LQKENI. The V and J ends lost 3 bases and 3 bases respectively, with 12 bases between them. CDR3 length equals 14 residues. The CDR3 sequence: CASSPLRSDYEQYF. CDR3 in DNA: TGTGCCAGCTCACCCCTGCGCAGCGACTACGAGCAGTACTTC.

V is TRBV19 and J is TRBJ1-4; a possible D gene is TRBD1 (5 bases). The CDR3 has 14 residues. V was clipped by 3 bases and J by 7 bases, with 12 bases between them. CDR1 is LNHDA, CDR2 SQIVND, per germline (reference sequence). CDR3 bases: TGTGCCAGTAGTATGAGCAGGGTTGTTGAAAAACTGTTTTTT. It specifies CASSMSRVVEKLFF.

This chain joins TRBV2 and TRBJ1-1; D gene uncertain. V was trimmed by 7 bases and J by 5 bases, leaving 11 bases between them. Germline V lookup: CDR1 SNHLY, CDR2 FYNNEI. The CDR3 runs 12 residues. The CDR3 is CASMPGETEAFF. For the CDR3, the DNA is TGTGCCAGCATGCCCGGGGAGACTGAAGCTTTCTTT.

The V gene is TRBV6-5, the J gene TRBJ1-1; D possibly corresponds to TRBD1 (6 bases). In germline, CDR1 is MNHEY, CDR2 SVGAGI. V was cut by 6 bases and J by 4 bases, with 15 bases left in between. This CDR3 region has 14 residues. The CDR3 nucleotides are TGTGCCAGCAGAACGGGACATTCAGGCACTGAAGCTTTCTTT. Translated, it gives CASRTGHSGTEAFF.

The chain links TRBV27 to TRBJ2-1; no firm D call. The germline CDR1 and CDR2 sequences are MNHEY and SMNVEV (reference sequence). With 6 bases removed from V and 3 bases from J, the gap between germline ends came to 12 bases. This CDR3 is 14 amino acids long. The CDR3 sequence: CASRFGSLYNEQFF. The CDR3 DNA is TGTGCCAGCAGATTTGGGTCTCTCTACAATGAGCAGTTCTTC.

This chain joins TRBV24-1 and TRBJ1-2, with D unclear. V lost 3 bases to trimming and J lost 4 bases, with 11 bases between them. This CDR3 is built from 14 residues. CDR1 and CDR2 (germline): KGHDR, SFDVKD. CDR3 protein: CATSDRSSSYGYTF. The CDR3 nucleotides read TGTGCCACCAGTGATCGAAGTTCCAGCTATGGCTACACCTTC.

Concerning this clone: Other DNA sequences within the sample encode an identical CDR3. The chain employs TRBV2 and TRBJ2-7, with no clear D. The CDR3 runs 11 residues. In germline, CDR1 is SNHLY, CDR2 FYNNEI. Between the trimmed V and J ends, which lost 6 bases and 3 bases, there was a span of 6 bases. CDR3 bases: TGTGCCAGCAGCACCCTCTACGAGCAGTACTTC. Its protein product is CASSTLYEQYF. Complete variable domain (other parts from reference TRBV2 and TRBJ2-7): EPEVTQTPSHQVTQMGQEVILRCVPISNHLYFYWYRQILGQKVEFLVSFYNNEISEKSEIFDDQFSVERPDGSNFTLKIRSTKLEDSAMYFCASSTLYEQYFGPGTRLTVT.

The V and J genes are TRBV5-1 and TRBJ2-7; D not certain. The CDR3 loop spans 11 amino acids. Germline CDR1 SGHRS, CDR2 YFSETQ. Trimming stripped 0 bases from V and 2 bases from J, with 0 bases between. The DNA for the CDR3 is TGCGCCAGCAGCTTGGCCTACGAGCAGTACTTC. Its translation: CASSLAYEQYF.

This clone showed up just a few times. The genes are TRBV19 and TRBJ2-7; TRBD1 might be the D (5 bases). The ends were cut back, 1 base at V and 2 bases at J, with 12 bases in the middle. Germline V lookup: CDR1 LNHDA, CDR2 SQIVND (reference sequence). This CDR3 has 15 residues. CDR3: CASSIAQGWTYEQYF. Written as DNA, the CDR3 is TGTGCCAGTAGTATAGCTCAGGGATGGACCTACGAGCAGTACTTC.

The V and J genes are TRBV20-1 and TRBJ2-7; TRBD2 matches at 8 bases. J was trimmed by 4 bases and V by 3 bases; bases with no gene match: 8. Germline CDR1 and CDR2: DFQATT and SNEGSKA (reference sequence). This CDR3 has 14 residues. The chain's CDR3 is CSASSLRLAYEQYF. Written as DNA, the CDR3 is TGCAGTGCTAGTAGTTTGAGACTAGCGTACGAGCAGTACTTC.

This rearrangement joins TRBV24-1 to TRBJ1-1; 8 nucleotides line up with TRBD1. Germline CDR1 and CDR2: KGHDR and SFDVKD. The V and J ends lost 12 bases and 1 base, in that order; junction bases with no gene match: 6. CDR3 size: 13 residues. This CDR3 reads CAARQGPNTEAFF. The DNA of the CDR3 is TGTGCCGCTAGACAGGGGCCGAACACTGAAGCTTTCTTT.

This sequence joins TRBV10-3 and TRBJ2-1; TRBD2 matches 8 bases. Germline values: CDR1 ENHRY, CDR2 SYGVKD. Trimming at V came to 3 bases and at J to 9 bases, leaving 16 bases not matched to a gene. The CDR3 covers 17 residues. DNA of the CDR3: TGTGCCATCAGTGATGGGAGTGCGGGAGGAATGCGGCTTGAGCAGTTCTTC. It translates to CAISDGSAGGMRLEQFF.